This TCR beta chain was profiled in a study of T cell repertoires in cytomegalovirus infection (dated by TCRdb to the late 2010s). At the level of the whole study: Donor HLA type was relevant to the analysis, as public TCR beta signatures indicated carriage of CMV infection together with the matching HLA type. The paper's findings and limits, for the study overall: Cumulative frequency of public TCR beta family members discriminated carriers of CMV infection plus the relevant HLA type in this cohort and an independent approximately 360-donor cohort. The ex vivo response was dominated by HLA-C-restricted CMV-specific TCR beta clonotypes, which also provided the single most frequent clonotype in two of eight donors.

This clonotype came up a few times. Its binding antigen is unknown. The record has no base qualities; no much larger clone is one base away. The sequencer listed for this sample is Illumina HiSeq 1500. In TCRdb, the public reads were trimmed at Q25 with fastp and aligned with MiXCR, with productive beta chains retained. Rows are combined by CDR3 protein, so each entry shows the most common genes and DNA. Counted in this sample were some 440,000 distinct CDR3 sequences; 25% to 40% of them appeared once. Roughly 13% of the sample rests with the top ten. The CDR3 goes from the cysteine to the phenylalanine over 14 residues. The entry retains the CDR3 DNA only, 42 bases that are in frame from base 1. The germline ends are 11 bases apart after V is trimmed by 2 bases and J by 3 bases. CDR1 and CDR2 were assigned from the germline V gene (reference sequence) as DFQATT and SNEGSKA.

The V and J segments used are TRBV20-1 and TRBJ2-1, and TRBD2 may be the D gene, going by 5 matching bases. The specimen was PBMCs. This TCR derives from a human donor in good health (CMV status not recorded). Some clones in this sample may be carry-over from other donors' samples. CDR3 reads: CSARQAAVYNEQFF. Read as DNA, the sequence is TGCAGTGCTAGACAAGCAGCGGTCTACAATGAGCAGTTCTTC.